This is a list of T cell receptor beta chains from one sample in a study of T cells in localized non-small cell lung cancer. TCRdb's table, derived via immunoSEQ multiplex PCR, lists solely in-frame clones and lacks some. The profile shows over a thousand clones, under 30% of them singletons. The sample was normal lung tissue next to the tumor, taken before any cancer treatment. These receptors were taken from a male donor older than 55 with stage I lung adenocarcinoma. The CDR3 runs from the conserved cysteine through the conserved F or W. D genes are given only for firm matches. A row's size may be missing; if present it is once, few, many or a size class.

v_call	d_call	clone_size	cdr3_length	j_call	cdr3_nt	cdr3_aa
TRBV6-8	.	.	14	TRBJ1-5	TGTGCCAGCTCGAGGACAGATAGCAATCAGCCCCAGCATTTT	CASSRTDSNQPQHF
TRBV19	.	.	16	TRBJ2-6	TGTGCCAGTAGTCCGAGGGCGGGCTCTGGGGCCAACGTCCTGACTTTC	CASSPRAGSGANVLTF
TRBV9	.	.	14	TRBJ2-4	TGTGCCAGCAGCGAAGGCCTAGCCAAAAACATTCAGTACTTC	CASSEGLAKNIQYF
TRBV5-1	.	.	16	TRBJ2-2	TGCGCCAGCAGCTTGGTAGTTAGCGGTAACACCGGGGAGCTGTTTTTT	CASSLVVSGNTGELFF
TRBV9	TRBD2	few	16	TRBJ2-5	TGTGCCAGCAGCGTAGAGTTCGCGGGAGGGCGAGAGACCCAGTACTTC	CASSVEFAGGRETQYF
TRBV18	.	.	15	TRBJ2-7	TGTGCCAGCTCACCAACACGGACCTATTACCTCGAGCAGTACTTC	CASSPTRTYYLEQYF
TRBV6-8	TRBD2	few	19	TRBJ2-1	TGTGCCAGCAGTCCCCGGACTAGCGGGAGGCCTAGCTCCTACAATGAGCAGTTCTTC	CASSPRTSGRPSSYNEQFF
TRBV29-1	TRBD2	.	14	TRBJ2-1	TGCAGCGTTCCGCGGGAGAGCTCCTACAATGAGCAGTTCTTC	CSVPRESSYNEQFF
TRBV6-8	.	medium-sized	13	TRBJ2-3	TGTGCCAGCAGTTACTCCCCCACAGATACGCAGTATTTT	CASSYSPTDTQYF
TRBV11-3	TRBD2	large	15	TRBJ2-1	TGTGCCAGCAGGTCAGGGGGAGCGGGAGGGAATGAGCAGTTCTTC	CASRSGGAGGNEQFF
TRBV6-8	TRBD1	few	14	TRBJ2-2	TGTGCCAGCAGAGGACAGGGTAGCACCGGGGAGCTGTTTTTT	CASRGQGSTGELFF
TRBV19	TRBD1	few	15	TRBJ1-4	TGTGCCAGTAGCAAGAGAGGGACAGGGAATGAAAAACTGTTTTTT	CASSKRGTGNEKLFF
TRBV19	TRBD2	.	14	TRBJ2-1	TGTGCCAGTAGTATTTCGGGACTAGCGGAGAGTCCGTTCTTC	CASSISGLAESPFF
TRBV14	TRBD2	.	18	TRBJ2-3	TGTGCCAGCAGCCTAACTAGCGGGATTAAGATGGTCACAGATACGCAGTATTTT	CASSLTSGIKMVTDTQYF
TRBV5-1	TRBD1	.	15	TRBJ1-1	TGCGCCAGCAGCCACCTAAGGGACAGAAACACTGAAGCTTTCTTT	CASSHLRDRNTEAFF
TRBV6-8	TRBD1	.	13	TRBJ2-5	TGTGCCATCAGTGCAGGGACAGGGATGAACCAGTACTTC	CAISAGTGMNQYF
TRBV30	.	.	11	TRBJ2-7	TGTGCCTGGGAGACAGATTACGAGCAGTACTTC	CAWETDYEQYF
TRBV30	TRBD2	.	16	TRBJ2-1	TGTGCCTGGAGTCTGGGGTCTAGCGGTAACTACAATGAGCAGTTCTTC	CAWSLGSSGNYNEQFF
TRBV19	TRBD2	.	15	TRBJ2-5	TGTGCCAGTAGCTTTAGCGGGAGGGGCCAAGAGACCCAGTACTTC	CASSFSGRGQETQYF
TRBV19	.	.	15	TRBJ1-2	TGTGCCAGTAGTATAACAAGAAGAGGGACCTATGGCTACACCTTC	CASSITRRGTYGYTF
TRBV10-3	TRBD2	.	16	TRBJ2-1	TGTGCCATAAGTAATTCTAGCGGGAACCTTAACAATGAGCAGTTCTTC	CAISNSSGNLNNEQFF
TRBV12-5	.	few	16	TRBJ2-7	TGTGCTAGTGGTTTGGCTTCAGGTCCCAACCTCTACGAGCAGTACTTC	CASGLASGPNLYEQYF
TRBV9	.	few	12	TRBJ2-7	TGTGCCAGCAGTGAGTTGGTAAGCGAGCAGTACTTC	CASSELVSEQYF
TRBV29-1	TRBD1	.	16	TRBJ2-6	TGCAGCGTCCTCGGACAGGCGAGCTCTGGGGCCAACGTCCTGACTTTC	CSVLGQASSGANVLTF
TRBV7-2	.	.	15	TRBJ2-3	TGTGCCAGCAGTGTAGCGCCACCTCCTAGTCATACGCAGTATTTT	CASSVAPPPSHTQYF
TRBV6-8	.	.	13	TRBJ2-1	TGTGCCAGCAGTTACGGGGTGTACAATGAGCAGTTCTTC	CASSYGVYNEQFF
TRBV11-3	TRBD1	few	16	TRBJ2-3	TGTGCCAGCAGCTTGCGTGTGACAGGGTGGACAGATACGCAGTATTTT	CASSLRVTGWTDTQYF